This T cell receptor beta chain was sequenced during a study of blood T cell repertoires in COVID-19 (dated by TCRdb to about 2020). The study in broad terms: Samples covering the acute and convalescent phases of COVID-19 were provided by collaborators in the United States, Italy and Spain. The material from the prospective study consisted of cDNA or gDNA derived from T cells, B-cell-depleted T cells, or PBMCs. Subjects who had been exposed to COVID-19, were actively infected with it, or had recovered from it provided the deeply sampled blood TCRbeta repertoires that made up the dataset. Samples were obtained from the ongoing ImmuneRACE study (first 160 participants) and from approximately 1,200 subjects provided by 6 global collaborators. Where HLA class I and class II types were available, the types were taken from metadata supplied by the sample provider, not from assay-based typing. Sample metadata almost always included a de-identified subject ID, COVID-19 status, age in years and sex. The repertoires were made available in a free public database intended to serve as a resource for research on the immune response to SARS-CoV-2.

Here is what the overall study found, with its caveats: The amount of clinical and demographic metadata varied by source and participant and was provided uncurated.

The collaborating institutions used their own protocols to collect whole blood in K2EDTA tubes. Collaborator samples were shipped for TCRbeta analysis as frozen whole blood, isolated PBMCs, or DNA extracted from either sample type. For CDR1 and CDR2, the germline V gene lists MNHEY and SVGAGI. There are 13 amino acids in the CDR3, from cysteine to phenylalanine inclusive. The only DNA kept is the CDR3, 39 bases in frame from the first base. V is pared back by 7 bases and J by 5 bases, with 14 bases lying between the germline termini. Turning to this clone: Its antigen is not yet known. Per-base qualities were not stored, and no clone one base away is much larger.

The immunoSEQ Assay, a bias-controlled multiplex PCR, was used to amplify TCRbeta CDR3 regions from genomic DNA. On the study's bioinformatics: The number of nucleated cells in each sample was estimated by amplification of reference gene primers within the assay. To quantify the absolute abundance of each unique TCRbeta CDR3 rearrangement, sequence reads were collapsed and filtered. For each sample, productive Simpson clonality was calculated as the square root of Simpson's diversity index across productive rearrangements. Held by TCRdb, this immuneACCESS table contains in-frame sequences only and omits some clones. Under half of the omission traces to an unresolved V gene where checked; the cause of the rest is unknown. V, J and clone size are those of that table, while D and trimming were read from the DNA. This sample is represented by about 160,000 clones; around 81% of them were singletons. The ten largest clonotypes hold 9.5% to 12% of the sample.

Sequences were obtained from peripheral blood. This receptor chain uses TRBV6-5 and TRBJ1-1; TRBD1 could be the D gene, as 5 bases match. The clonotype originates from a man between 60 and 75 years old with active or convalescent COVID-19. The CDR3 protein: CASTLPGGTEAFF. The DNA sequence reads TGTGCCAGCACCCTTCCCGGGGGAACTGAAGCTTTCTTT.